Sequencing of this TCR beta chain was carried out in a study of shared clonotypes between healthy human individuals. At the level of the study: There were three CD4 naive, three CD4 memory, two CD8 naive and one CD8 memory plates per donor.

As regards this clone: The antigen is undetermined.

There are 14 residues in the CDR3. The ends lost 5 bases at V and 8 bases at J; junction bases unmatched: 6. CDR1 SEHNR and CDR2 FQNEAQ come from the germline V gene (reference sequence). Broader study findings: Non-shared clonotypes had lower generation probabilities than clonotypes shared by all four sorted-subset donors. Among donors, sharing of clonotypes was expected to be affected by sequencing depth. Memory subsets had estimated richness that was generally smaller than that of naive subsets.

Using immunoSEQ multiplex PCR, the repertoire was profiled, and TCRdb retains in-frame clones only, with some absent. Among 1.6 million or so clones, around 98.5% were seen once, and the ten largest hold about 0.35%. The chain joins TRBV7-9 to TRBJ2-1; the match to TRBD2 covers 10 bases. The sample consisted of naive CD4+ T cells sorted from blood. As to subset: CD45RA+ positively selected. The clonotype originates from a man aged 30 to 39 in good health. CDR3: CASSPGTSVDEQFF. The DNA of the CDR3 is TGTGCCAGCAGCCCCGGGACTAGCGTCGATGAGCAGTTCTTC.